A selection of T cell receptor beta chains follows, all from one sample in a study of cytomegalovirus exposure and HLA in healthy donors. Produced via immunoSEQ multiplex PCR; TCRdb's table is partial and in-frame only. The repertoire consists of fewer than 75,000 clones, with roughly 78% occurring once and the leading ten covering 3.5% to 5%. Sequenced input: PBMCs. These receptor sequences come from a woman in her 30s in good health and CMV-seronegative. CDR3s include the opening cysteine and the closing phenylalanine or tryptophan. The D gene is left open where the match is weak. A clone size is listed for some rows: how often the clone was seen (once, few, many), or a class if it is expanded.

J,V,size,D,length,CDR3,DNA
TRBJ1-3,TRBV5-1,NA,TRBD1,19,CASSLFESTVRDRENTIYF,TGCGCCAGCAGCTTGTTCGAGAGCACGGTCCGGGACAGGGAAAACACCATATATTTT
TRBJ1-4,TRBV5-1,NA,NA,14,CASSLTGSNEKLFF,TGCGCCAGCAGCTTGACAGGGTCTAATGAAAAACTGTTTTTT
TRBJ1-5,TRBV28,NA,TRBD1,14,CASTRTGLRQPQHF,TGTGCCAGCACGCGGACAGGGCTTAGACAGCCCCAGCATTTT
TRBJ2-3,TRBV2,NA,TRBD2,16,CASSEGRLAATDTQYF,TGTGCCAGCAGTGAAGGTCGACTAGCGGCCACAGATACGCAGTATTTT
TRBJ2-7,TRBV13,NA,TRBD1,15,CASSFRGQGAREQYF,TGTGCCAGCAGCTTTAGGGGACAGGGGGCGCGGGAGCAGTACTTC
TRBJ1-5,TRBV30,once,NA,13,CAWSAGQNQPQHF,TGTGCCTGGAGTGCGGGACAAAATCAGCCCCAGCATTTT
TRBJ2-1,TRBV6-5,NA,TRBD1,15,CASSKTGVSYNEQFF,TGTGCCAGCAGTAAAACAGGGGTGAGCTACAATGAGCAGTTCTTC
TRBJ2-1,TRBV6-1,NA,TRBD2,15,CASSEEVAGFNEQFF,TGTGCCAGCAGTGAGGAAGTAGCGGGGTTCAATGAGCAGTTCTTC
TRBJ1-1,TRBV6-1,NA,NA,13,CASSDVSGVVAFF,TGTGCCAGCAGTGATGTATCAGGGGTTGTAGCTTTCTTT
TRBJ2-7,TRBV11-2,NA,NA,14,CASSHTGPSHEQYF,TGTGCCAGCAGCCACACAGGGCCATCCCACGAGCAGTACTTC
TRBJ2-5,TRBV6-5,NA,TRBD1,12,CDADRVGETQYF,TGTGACGCGGACAGGGTTGGCGAGACCCAGTACTTC
TRBJ2-7,TRBV29-1,NA,NA,14,CSVVGVRDTYEQYF,TGCAGCGTTGTGGGAGTAAGGGATACCTACGAGCAGTACTTC
TRBJ2-7,TRBV4-1,NA,TRBD1,17,CASSQLPGQGAGYEQYF,TGCGCCAGCAGCCAGTTACCGGGACAGGGGGCAGGGTACGAGCAGTACTTC
TRBJ2-2,TRBV6-5,NA,NA,13,CASSRGLMGELFF,TGTGCCAGCAGCCGCGGACTGATGGGGGAGCTGTTTTTT
TRBJ2-5,TRBV19,NA,NA,13,CASGGQGGETQYF,TGTGCCAGTGGCGGACAGGGAGGGGAGACCCAGTACTTC
TRBJ2-1,TRBV4-3,NA,NA,15,CASSQRASGGGEQFF,TGCGCCAGCAGTCAACGGGCTAGCGGAGGGGGTGAGCAGTTCTTC
TRBJ2-1,TRBV9,NA,NA,17,CASSVRQAPSLYNEQFF,TGTGCCAGCAGCGTTAGGCAGGCCCCATCCCTCTACAATGAGCAGTTCTTC
TRBJ2-3,TRBV6-4,NA,TRBD1,16,CASSESIARGPDTQYF,TGTGCCAGCAGTGAGTCGATAGCGAGGGGGCCTGATACGCAGTATTTT
TRBJ1-1,TRBV19,NA,NA,13,CASMWTAGAEAFF,TGTGCCAGTATGTGGACAGCCGGCGCTGAAGCTTTCTTT
TRBJ1-1,TRBV19,few,TRBD1,14,CASSMRTGTAEAFF,TGTGCCAGTAGTATGAGGACAGGGACGGCTGAAGCTTTCTTT
TRBJ2-5,TRBV4-1,NA,NA,13,CASSRGKQETQYF,TGCGCCAGCAGCCGCGGGAAACAAGAGACCCAGTACTTC
TRBJ1-6,TRBV5-1,once,TRBD1,13,CASCQGDNSPLHF,TGCGCCAGCTGCCAGGGGGATAATTCACCCCTCCACTTT
TRBJ2-5,TRBV9,few,NA,17,CASSVAGLVGGQETQYF,TGTGCCAGCAGCGTAGCTGGCCTGGTGGGAGGTCAAGAGACCCAGTACTTC
TRBJ1-1,TRBV19,NA,TRBD1,14,CASSPLDRGVEAFF,TGTGCCAGTAGCCCATTGGACAGGGGGGTTGAAGCTTTCTTT
TRBJ1-4,TRBV5-4,NA,NA,17,CASSSGGQPMANEKLFF,TGTGCCAGCAGCTCCGGCGGACAGCCGATGGCTAATGAAAAACTGTTTTTT
TRBJ1-5,TRBV6-6,NA,TRBD1,15,CASRGQGMGNQPQHF,TGTGCCAGCAGGGGACAGGGAATGGGCAATCAGCCCCAGCATTTT
TRBJ2-7,TRBV4-1,NA,NA,16,CASSQGAQGSSYEQYF,TGCGCCAGCAGCCAAGGGGCCCAGGGGAGCTCTTACGAGCAGTACTTC
TRBJ1-5,TRBV5-8,NA,NA,12,CASSPFNQPQHF,TGTGCCAGCAGCCCCTTCAATCAGCCCCAGCATTTT
TRBJ2-7,TRBV28,NA,TRBD1,14,CASQGQGSSYEQYF,TGTGCCAGCCAGGGACAGGGCAGCTCCTACGAGCAGTACTTC
TRBJ2-7,TRBV7-2,few,TRBD1,14,CASSAGTGYVGQYF,TGTGCCAGCAGCGCTGGGACAGGGTATGTGGGGCAGTACTTC
TRBJ2-2,TRBV10-2,NA,TRBD1,16,CASSERGQANTGELFF,TGCGCCAGCAGTGAACGGGGACAGGCAAACACCGGGGAGCTGTTTTTT
TRBJ2-6,TRBV4-1,NA,NA,17,CASSQDSAPSGANVLTF,TGCGCCAGCAGCCAAGACAGTGCCCCCTCTGGGGCCAACGTCCTGACTTTC
TRBJ2-4,TRBV25-1,NA,TRBD1,12,CASTGQGNIQYF,TGTGCCAGCACGGGACAGGGCAACATTCAGTACTTC
TRBJ2-3,TRBV29-1,NA,TRBD1,14,CSVAGTGPTDTQYF,TGCAGCGTTGCGGGGACAGGACCCACAGATACGCAGTATTTT
TRBJ2-2,TRBV7-9,NA,TRBD2,14,CASSAGLAPGELFF,TGTGCCAGCAGCGCCGGACTAGCGCCCGGGGAGCTGTTTTTT
TRBJ2-3,TRBV25-1,NA,TRBD2,15,CASSVSSGGADTQYF,TGTGCCAGCAGTGTCTCTAGCGGGGGGGCCGATACGCAGTATTTT
TRBJ2-1,TRBV18,NA,NA,16,CASSPLGGTSYNEQFF,TGTGCCAGCTCACCCCTTGGCGGGACGAGCTACAATGAGCAGTTCTTC
TRBJ1-1,TRBV30,NA,NA,14,CAWVGVDLAAEAFF,TGTGCCTGGGTCGGGGTAGATCTGGCCGCTGAAGCTTTCTTT